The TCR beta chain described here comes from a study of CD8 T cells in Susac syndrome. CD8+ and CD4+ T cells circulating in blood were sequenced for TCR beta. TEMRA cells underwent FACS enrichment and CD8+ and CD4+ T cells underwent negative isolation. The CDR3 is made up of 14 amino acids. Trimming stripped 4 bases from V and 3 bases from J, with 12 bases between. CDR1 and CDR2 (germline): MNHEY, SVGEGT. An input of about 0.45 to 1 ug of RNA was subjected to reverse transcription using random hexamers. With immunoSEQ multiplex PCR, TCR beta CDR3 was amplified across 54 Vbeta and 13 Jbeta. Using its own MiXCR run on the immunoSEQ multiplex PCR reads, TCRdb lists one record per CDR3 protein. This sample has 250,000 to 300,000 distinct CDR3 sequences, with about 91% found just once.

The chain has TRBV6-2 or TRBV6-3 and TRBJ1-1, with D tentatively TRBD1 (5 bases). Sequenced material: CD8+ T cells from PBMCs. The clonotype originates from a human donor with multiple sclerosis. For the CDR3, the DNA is TGTGCCAGCAGTTCCAGGTGGGGGGACACTGAAGCTTTCTTT. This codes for CASSSRWGDTEAFF.